The 10 T cell receptor beta chains below come from one sample, sequenced in a study of T cell responses to AZD1222 COVID-19 vaccine. Produced via immunoSEQ multiplex PCR; TCRdb's table is partial and in-frame only. The profile shows around 100,000 clones, around nine tenths of them singletons. The sample here was peripheral blood, taken 28 days after the second dose of the MenACWY control vaccine. The receptor set was obtained from an adult who received the MenACWY meningococcal vaccine as a control.

The gene calls are TRBV6-6 and TRBJ1-2; tentative D call: TRBD1 (5 bases). The CDR3 spans 14 residues. Germline values: CDR1 MNHNY, CDR2 SVGAGI (reference sequence). V lost 5 bases, J lost 10 bases, and 20 bases lay in between. The CDR3 reads CASSTAQGKKDYTF. The CDR3 DNA reads TGTGCCAGCAGTACAGCTCAGGGCAAAAAGGACTACACCTTC.

This clone was seen once. The chain is built from TRBV29-1 and TRBJ1-3; 10 nucleotides align to TRBD1. The V gene end was trimmed by 7 bases and the J gene end by 0 bases; junction bases not matched to a gene: 6. Germline assignment: CDR1 SQVTM and CDR2 ANQGSEA. CDR3 length: 15 amino acids. The CDR3 protein is CSARDRGPSGNTIYF. The CDR3 bases are TGCAGCGCCCGGGACAGGGGACCCTCTGGAAACACCATATATTTT.

This rearrangement joins TRBV5-5 to TRBJ2-2; D gene uncertain. From germline, CDR1 is SGHKS and CDR2 YYEKEE (reference sequence). Between the trimmed V and J ends, which lost 4 bases and 0 bases, there was a span of 10 bases. The CDR3 has 15 residues. CDR3 loop: CASSVWAANTGELFF. CDR3 nucleotide sequence: TGTGCCAGCAGCGTTTGGGCCGCGAACACCGGGGAGCTGTTTTTT.

The chain combines TRBV3-1 (or the pseudogene TRBV3-2) with TRBJ2-5; D may correspond to TRBD1 or TRBD2 (5 bases each). V was pared by 5 bases and J by 3 bases, with 10 bases between. The CDR3 spans 13 residues. The germline CDR1 and CDR2 sequences are LGHDT and YNNKEL (reference sequence). CDR3 protein: CASSLRGKETQYF. CDR3 nucleotides: TGTGCCAGCAGCTTGAGGGGAAAAGAGACCCAGTACTTC.

In DNA, the CDR3 is TGTGCCAGTAGTATCCAGGGGGGAAATACGCAGTATTTT. Its protein is CASSIQGGNTQYF. The J gene is TRBJ2-3, the V gene TRBV19, with a tentative D call TRBD1 (7 bases). This CDR3 contains 13 residues. Looked up from germline, CDR1 is LNHDA and CDR2 is SQIVND (reference sequence). V was pared by 3 bases and J by 7 bases, with 11 bases between.

A few counts support this clone. V is TRBV11-1 and J is TRBJ1-1; no clear D gene. The CDR3 extends over 14 amino acids. V was clipped by 3 bases and J by 1 base, with 9 bases between them. Germline V gene data show CDR1 as SGHAT and CDR2 as FQDESV (reference sequence). CDR3 nucleotides: TGTGCCAGCAGCTTTTCAGCGGAGAACACTGAAGCTTTCTTT. It encodes CASSFSAENTEAFF.

The chain links TRBV24-1 to TRBJ2-7, with D maybe TRBD2 (7 bases). Trimming left V 6 bases short and J 5 bases short, with 13 bases between. The CDR3 extends over 13 amino acids. Per the germline V gene, CDR1 is KGHDR and CDR2 is SFDVKD. The CDR3 bases are TGTGCCACCAGTAAAGGGGGGGAACACGAGCAGTACTTC. Translation: CATSKGGEHEQYF.

The rearrangement uses TRBV6-5 and TRBJ1-5, with 9 bases matching TRBD1. The V segment lost 6 bases and the J segment 4 bases; nucleotides outside the gene matches: 1. The germline V gene encodes CDR1 MNHEY and CDR2 SVGAGI. This CDR3 has 13 residues. Here the CDR3 reads CASRGQGNQPQHF. CDR3 DNA sequence: TGTGCCAGCAGGGGACAGGGAAATCAGCCCCAGCATTTT.

This clone was seen more than once but under ten times. This chain links TRBV5-4 with TRBJ2-7; D possibly corresponds to TRBD1 (6 bases). V was pared by 5 bases and J by 1 base, with 19 bases between. Germline V gives CDR1 SGHNT, CDR2 YYREEE (reference sequence). The CDR3 runs 16 residues. CDR3 DNA: TGTGCCAGCAGTCAATCTACAGGGCTTATATCCTACGAGCAGTACTTC. Translating gives CASSQSTGLISYEQYF.

In DNA, the CDR3 is TGTGCCAGCAGTGAACAAGGGGGCAGGGTATACAATGAGCAGTTCTTC. It specifies CASSEQGGRVYNEQFF. J is TRBJ2-1 and V is TRBV2, with 7 bases lining up with TRBD1. V lost 2 bases to trimming and J lost 4 bases; unmatched junction nucleotides: 8. Germline V gene lookup returns CDR1 SNHLY and CDR2 FYNNEI. The CDR3 length is 16 residues.